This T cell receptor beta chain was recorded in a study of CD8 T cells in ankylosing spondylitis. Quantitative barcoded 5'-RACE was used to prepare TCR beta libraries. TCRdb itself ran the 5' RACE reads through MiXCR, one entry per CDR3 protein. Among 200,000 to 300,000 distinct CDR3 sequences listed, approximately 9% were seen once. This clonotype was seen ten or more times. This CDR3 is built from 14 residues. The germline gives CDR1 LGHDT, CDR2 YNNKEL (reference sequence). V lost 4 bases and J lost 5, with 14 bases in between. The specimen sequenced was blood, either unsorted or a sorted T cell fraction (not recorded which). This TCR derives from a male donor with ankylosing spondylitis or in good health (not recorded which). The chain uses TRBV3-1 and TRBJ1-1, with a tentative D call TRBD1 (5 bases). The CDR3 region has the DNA TGTGCCAGCAGCCGCCCTGGCAGGGAAACTGAAGCTTTCTTT. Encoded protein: CASSRPGRETEAFF.